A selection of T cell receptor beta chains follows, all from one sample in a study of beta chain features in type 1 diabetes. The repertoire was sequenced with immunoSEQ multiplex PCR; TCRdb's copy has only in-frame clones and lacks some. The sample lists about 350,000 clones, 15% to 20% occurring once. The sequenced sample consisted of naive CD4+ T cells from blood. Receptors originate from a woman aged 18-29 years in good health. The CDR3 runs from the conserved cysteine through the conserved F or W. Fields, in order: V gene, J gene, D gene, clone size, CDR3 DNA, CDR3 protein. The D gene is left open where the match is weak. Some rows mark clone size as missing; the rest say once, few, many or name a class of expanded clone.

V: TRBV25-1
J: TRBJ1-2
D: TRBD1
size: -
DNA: TGTGCCAGCAGTGATTCAGGGGGTACCTATGGCTACACCTTC
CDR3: CASSDSGGTYGYTF

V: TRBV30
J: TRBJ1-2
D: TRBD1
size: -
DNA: TGTGCCTGGATTATGCCGGGACAGGGGGACTATGGCTACACCTTC
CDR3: CAWIMPGQGDYGYTF

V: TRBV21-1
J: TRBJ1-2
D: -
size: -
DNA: TGTGCCAGCTTTAGGACAGGGGGCTATGGCTACACCTTC
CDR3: CASFRTGGYGYTF

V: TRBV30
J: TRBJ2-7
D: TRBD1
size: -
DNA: TGTGCCTGGAGCGGGACAGGCGCCCCCGGGGAGCAGTACTTC
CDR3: CAWSGTGAPGEQYF

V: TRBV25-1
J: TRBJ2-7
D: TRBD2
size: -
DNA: TGTGCCAGCAGTGAGGACTGGGGGGGCGAGCAGTACTTC
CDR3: CASSEDWGGEQYF

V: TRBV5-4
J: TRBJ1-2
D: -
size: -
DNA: TGTGCCAGCAGCTTGCCGGGGAATGGCTACACCTTC
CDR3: CASSLPGNGYTF

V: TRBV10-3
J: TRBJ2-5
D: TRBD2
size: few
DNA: TGTGCCACGGGACTAGCGGGAGTTCTTGGTCAGACCCAGTACTTC
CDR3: CATGLAGVLGQTQYF

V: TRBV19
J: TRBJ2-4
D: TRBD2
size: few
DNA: TGTGCCAGTAGTAAAGCCAGCGGGAGTGACATTCAGTACTTC
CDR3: CASSKASGSDIQYF

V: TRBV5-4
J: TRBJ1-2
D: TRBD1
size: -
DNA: TGTGCCAGCAGCTTGGATAGGACAGGGGACTATGGCTACACCTTC
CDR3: CASSLDRTGDYGYTF

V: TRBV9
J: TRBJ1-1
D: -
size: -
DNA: TGTGCCAGCAGGCCCCGTGTTGGGGGCAGTAACACTGAAGCTTTCTTT
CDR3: CASRPRVGGSNTEAFF

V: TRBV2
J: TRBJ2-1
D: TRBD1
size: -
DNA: TGTGCCAGCTATAACCCCGGGACAGCCATGGGTCGGTTCTTC
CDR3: CASYNPGTAMGRFF

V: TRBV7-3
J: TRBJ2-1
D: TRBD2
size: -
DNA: TGTGCCAGCAGCTTCGCGGGGGGCAATGAGCAGTTCTTC
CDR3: CASSFAGGNEQFF

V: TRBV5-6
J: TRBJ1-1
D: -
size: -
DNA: TGTGCCAGCAGCTTTGGGGCGGGGGGGACTGAAGCTTTCTTT
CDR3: CASSFGAGGTEAFF

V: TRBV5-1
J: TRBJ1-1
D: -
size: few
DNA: TGCGCCAGCAGCCCGAACACCGTTGAAGCTTTCTTT
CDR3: CASSPNTVEAFF

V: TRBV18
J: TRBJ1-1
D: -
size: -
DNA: TGTGCCAGCTCACCACCGCTTGGGAGGAACACTGAAGCTTTCTTT
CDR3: CASSPPLGRNTEAFF

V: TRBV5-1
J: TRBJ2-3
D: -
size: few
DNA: TGCGCCAGCGGGGCTCGTAATACGCAGTATTTT
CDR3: CASGARNTQYF

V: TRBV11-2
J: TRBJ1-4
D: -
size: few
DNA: TGTGCCAGCAGCCCCGGGACTCCGGGAGAAAAACTGTTTTTT
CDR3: CASSPGTPGEKLFF

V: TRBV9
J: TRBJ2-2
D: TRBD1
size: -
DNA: TGTGCCAGCACCATCTCCGGGACAGGTTCAACCGGGGAGCTGTTTTTT
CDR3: CASTISGTGSTGELFF

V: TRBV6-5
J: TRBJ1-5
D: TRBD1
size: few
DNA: TGTGCCAGCAGCCCAGGGGGCTCGGGACAGCCCCAGCATTTT
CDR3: CASSPGGSGQPQHF